This T cell receptor (beta chain) was captured in a study of cytomegalovirus exposure and HLA in healthy donors. In the study overall: Some 85 million unique TCRs, all from HLA-typed donors, were included in an early release of the data. Whole-study results and caveats: Being productive about 90% or about 30% of the time was typical of most TCR beta V segments in an earlier analysis. V- and J-gene trimming in TCR beta was tied to a missense DCLRE1C variant by an analysis performed later.

Primers: 60 Vbeta forward and 13 Jbeta reverse. Clones were read by immunoSEQ multiplex PCR, and TCRdb kept only the in-frame ones, dropping some. Here the sample spans 150,000 to 200,000 clones, more than 70% being singletons. The germline CDR1 and CDR2 sequences are SEHNR and FQNEAQ (reference sequence). CDR3 length: 15 residues. V dropped 7 bases and J dropped 3 bases, with 18 bases sitting between them. A remark on this clone: Its specificity is not known.

This receptor was obtained from a woman aged 35 to 49 in good health and CMV-seronegative. The sample taken for sequencing was PBMCs. The chain joins TRBV7-9 to TRBJ1-1; D is ambiguous. CDR3 sequence reads: CASKRPGVKDTEAFF. The CDR3 DNA reads TGTGCCAGCAAACGACCGGGAGTGAAGGACACTGAAGCTTTCTTT.